The following is a T cell receptor (beta chain) sequence with its context. In germline, CDR1 is SGHRS, CDR2 YFSETQ. The CDR3 totals 14 residues. With 4 bases clipped from V and 2 bases from J, the junction kept 6 bases outside the gene matches. The entry originates in a study of T cell responses to AZD1222 COVID-19 vaccine. Here immunoSEQ multiplex PCR was the method, and the copy in TCRdb shows in-frame clones only, minus some. The table shows some 75,000 clones, with about 88% occurring only once. J is TRBJ2-7 and V is TRBV5-1; 7 positions match TRBD2. The clonotype was recovered from an adult in good health. The sequencing here drew on peripheral blood, taken on day 0 of AZD1222 vaccination. The CDR3 DNA reads TGCGCCAGCAGCCCGGGGGGTGGCACCTACGAGCAGTACTTC. This encodes CASSPGGGTYEQYF.